The clone carrying this T cell receptor beta chain was seen a handful of times. Antigen specificity is unknown. Distinct nucleotide sequences in the sample also encode this CDR3. Germline assignment: CDR1 SNHLY and CDR2 FYNNEI. V dropped 2 bases and J dropped 8 bases, with 3 bases sitting between them. This CDR3 spans 10 amino acids. Terminally differentiated effector memory CD45RA+ cells were excluded from the naive CD8 cells, which were CD45RO-negative and positively selected for CCR7. Donation came from healthy HIV-negative adults that had no recent acute infections or vaccinations. These data come from a study of shared clonotypes between healthy human individuals. The study, taken as a whole, reports: An effect of sequencing depth on clonotype sharing among donors was expected.

Template for every sorted-subset replicate PCR totaled about 0.2 ug DNA, some 30,000 T cell genomes. Sequencing was performed with immunoSEQ multiplex PCR; in TCRdb, only in-frame clones are kept and a portion is missing. The data show fewer than 700,000 clones, approximately 95% seen once. This clonotype was obtained from a woman under 40 in good health. Sequenced input: naive CD8+ T cells sorted from blood. The J gene is TRBJ1-2, the V gene TRBV2, with D uncertain. This CDR3 reads CASSEIGYTF. DNA for the CDR3: TGTGCCAGCAGTGAAATCGGCTACACCTTC.